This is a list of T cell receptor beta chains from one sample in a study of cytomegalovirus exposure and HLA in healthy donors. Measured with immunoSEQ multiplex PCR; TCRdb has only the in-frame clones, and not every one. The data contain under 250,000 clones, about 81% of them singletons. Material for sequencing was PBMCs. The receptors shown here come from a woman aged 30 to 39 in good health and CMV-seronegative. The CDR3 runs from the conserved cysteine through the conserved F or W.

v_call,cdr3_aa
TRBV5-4,CASSFGGETQYF
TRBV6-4,CASSDLAGHTTGELFF
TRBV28,CASRIRQATGETQYF
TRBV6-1,CASTTGSPPNEQFF
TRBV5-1,CASKEIAVSYNEQFF
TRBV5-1,CASSLALINEKLFF
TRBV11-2,CASSFMESGSLHF
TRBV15,CATRLGSLWSTDTQYF
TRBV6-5,CASSYSAPSNQPQHF
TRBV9,CASSVAGGQETQYF
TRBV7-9,CASSPTPGGDTEAFF
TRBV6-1,CASPDRSNYGYTF
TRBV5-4,CASSWAGGNTIYF
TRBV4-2,CASSPSGSSYNEQFF
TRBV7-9,CASSQSTHGQGLLEQYF
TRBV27,CASSSTQSGELFF
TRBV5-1,CASSLMGLRGYTF
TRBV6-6,CASTPQGFGTEAFF
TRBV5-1,CASSSVATPQETQYF
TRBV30,CAWSVRGGRDTQYF
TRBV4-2,CASSQAGTGAGNTIYF
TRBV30,CAWRALAGGYEQYF
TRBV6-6,CASSPLGVKNIQYF
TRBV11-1,CASSRGTGRETQYF
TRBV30,CAWRLAGAGTGELFF
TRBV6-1,CASSVTYNEQFF
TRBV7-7,CASSLGRGVTQETQYF
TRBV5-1,CASSLGVVSYEQYF
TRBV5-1,CASSLPRAGANEKLFF
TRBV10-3,CAAAIAGVNNEQFF
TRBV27,CASSLSGTGGTEAFF
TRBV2,CASSLSGNTEAFF
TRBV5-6,CASRGRGNQETQYF
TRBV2,CASSEAQGYEQYF
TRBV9,CASSVASNSGGATDTQYF
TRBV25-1,CASSSWVTGEGGTQYF
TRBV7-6,CASSLARGHGGTQYF
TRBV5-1,CASREGVTGEAEKLFF
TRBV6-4,CASRSGGNYGYTF
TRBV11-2,CASSLARTGGEKLFF
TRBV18,CASEGSGNTIYF
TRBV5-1,CASSRTSGYNEQFF
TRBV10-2,CASSEPSGGNTEAFF
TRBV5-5,CASSLAGGANTEAFF
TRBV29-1,CSLRQGGTGELFF
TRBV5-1,CASSRTGEGNQPQHF
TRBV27,CASSLAREIYNEQFF
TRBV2,CASSGNRGPGNTIYF
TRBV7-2,CASSLSSGRYEQYF
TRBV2,CASRTSGEPAKNIQYF
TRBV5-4,CASSLFSTEAFF
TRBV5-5,CASSSTGRTGANVLTF
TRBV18,CASSSTDRGPFLNTEAFF
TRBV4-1,CASSPLGGVYEQYF
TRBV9,CASSAGQGRGSNTGELFF
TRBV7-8,CASSLDRDQPQHF
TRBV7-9,CAWGGSSYEQYF